A single T cell receptor beta chain is shown here with its context. Profiling relied on immunoSEQ multiplex PCR, and the TCRdb table lists in-frame clones only, not all of them. There are fewer than 200,000 clones in the sample; around 80% occur only once, and around 7% lies in the top ten. Germline values: CDR1 MNHNY, CDR2 SVGAGI (reference sequence). The V and J ends lost 0 bases and 9 bases respectively, with 15 bases between them. The CDR3 contains 16 residues. This sample was taken from a study of blood T cell repertoires in COVID-19. Background on the study: Nucleic acid was either cDNA or gDNA, and it came from T cells, B-cell-depleted T cells, or PBMCs.

The sequenced sample was peripheral blood. The sequence derives from a man between 70 and 80 years old with active or convalescent COVID-19. This chain connects TRBV6-6 to TRBJ1-6; TRBD1 might be the D (6 bases). For the CDR3, the DNA is TGTGCCAGCAGTTACTCGAGGGGGGGGGCCGGTTCACCCCTCCACTTT. Translated: CASSYSRGGAGSPLHF.